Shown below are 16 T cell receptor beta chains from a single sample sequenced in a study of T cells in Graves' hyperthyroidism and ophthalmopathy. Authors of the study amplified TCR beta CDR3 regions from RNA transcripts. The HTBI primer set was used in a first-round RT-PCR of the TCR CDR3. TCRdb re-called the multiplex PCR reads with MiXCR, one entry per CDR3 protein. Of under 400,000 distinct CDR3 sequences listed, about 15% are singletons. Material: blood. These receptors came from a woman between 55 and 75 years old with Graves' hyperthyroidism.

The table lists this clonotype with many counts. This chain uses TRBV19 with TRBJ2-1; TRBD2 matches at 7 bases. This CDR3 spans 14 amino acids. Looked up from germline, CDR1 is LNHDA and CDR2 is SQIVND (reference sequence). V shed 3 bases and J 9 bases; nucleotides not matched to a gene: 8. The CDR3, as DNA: TGTGCCAGTAGTATTTCGGTAGCGGGCGTTGAGCAGTTCTTC. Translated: CASSISVAGVEQFF. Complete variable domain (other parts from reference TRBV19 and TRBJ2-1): DGGITQSPKYLFRKEGQNVTLSCEQNLNHDAMYWYRQDPGQGLRLIYYSQIVNDFQKGDIAEGYSVSREKKESFPLTVTSAQKNPTAFYLCASSISVAGVEQFFGPGTRLTVL.

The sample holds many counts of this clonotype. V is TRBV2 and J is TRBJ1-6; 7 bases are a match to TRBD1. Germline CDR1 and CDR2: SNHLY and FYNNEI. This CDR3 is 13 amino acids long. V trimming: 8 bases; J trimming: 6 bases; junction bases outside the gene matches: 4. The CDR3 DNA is TGTGCCAGCGTGGGACAGCCTAATTCACCCCTCCACTTT. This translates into CASVGQPNSPLHF.

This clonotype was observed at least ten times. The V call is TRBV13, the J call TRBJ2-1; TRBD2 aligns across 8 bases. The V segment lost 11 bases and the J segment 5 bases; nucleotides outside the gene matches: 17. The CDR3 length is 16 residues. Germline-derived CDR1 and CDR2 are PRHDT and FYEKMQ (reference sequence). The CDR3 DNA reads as TGTGCCTTTAACTCCCGGCTGGCGGGAGGTAACAATGAGCAGTTCTTC. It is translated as CAFNSRLAGGNNEQFF.

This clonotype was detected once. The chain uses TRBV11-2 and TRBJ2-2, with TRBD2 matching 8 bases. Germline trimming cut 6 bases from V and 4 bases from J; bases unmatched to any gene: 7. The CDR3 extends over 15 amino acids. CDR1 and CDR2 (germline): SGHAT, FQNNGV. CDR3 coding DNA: TGTGCCAGCAGGAACGGGAGGGGGGTCACCGGGGAGCTGTTTTTT. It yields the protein CASRNGRGVTGELFF.

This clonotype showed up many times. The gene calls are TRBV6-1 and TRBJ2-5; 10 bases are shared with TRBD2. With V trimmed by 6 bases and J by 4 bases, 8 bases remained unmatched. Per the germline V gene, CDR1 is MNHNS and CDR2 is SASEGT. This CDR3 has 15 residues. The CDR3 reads CASSFLAGEGETQYF. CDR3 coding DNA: TGTGCCAGCAGCTTCCTAGCGGGAGAGGGAGAGACCCAGTACTTC.

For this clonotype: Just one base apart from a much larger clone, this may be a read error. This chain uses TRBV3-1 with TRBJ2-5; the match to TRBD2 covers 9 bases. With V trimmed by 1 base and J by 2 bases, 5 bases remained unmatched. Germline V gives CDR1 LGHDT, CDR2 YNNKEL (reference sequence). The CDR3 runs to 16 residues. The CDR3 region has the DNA TGTGCCAGCAGCCAAGGTCCTAGCGGGGCTCAAGAGACCCAGTACTTC. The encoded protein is CASSQGPSGAQETQYF.

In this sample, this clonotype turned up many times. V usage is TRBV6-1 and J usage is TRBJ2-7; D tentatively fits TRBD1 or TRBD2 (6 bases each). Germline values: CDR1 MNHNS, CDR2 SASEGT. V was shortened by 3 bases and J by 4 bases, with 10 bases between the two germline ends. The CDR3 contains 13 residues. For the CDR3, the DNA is TGTGCCAGCAGTGACACAGGGAGGTACGAGCAGTACTTC. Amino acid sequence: CASSDTGRYEQYF.

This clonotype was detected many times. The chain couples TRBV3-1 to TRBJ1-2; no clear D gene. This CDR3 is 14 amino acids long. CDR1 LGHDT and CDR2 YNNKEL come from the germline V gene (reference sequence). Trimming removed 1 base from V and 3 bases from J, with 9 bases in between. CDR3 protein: CASSQGVGYYGYTF. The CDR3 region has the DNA TGTGCCAGCAGCCAAGGGGTAGGGTACTATGGCTACACCTTC.

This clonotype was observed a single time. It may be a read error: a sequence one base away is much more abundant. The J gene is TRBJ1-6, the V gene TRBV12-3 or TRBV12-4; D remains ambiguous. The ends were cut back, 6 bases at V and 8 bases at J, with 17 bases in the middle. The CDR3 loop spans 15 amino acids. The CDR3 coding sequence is TGTGCCAGCAGCGTAGATGCACGTATAGATTCACCCCTCCACTTT. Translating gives CASSVDARIDSPLHF.

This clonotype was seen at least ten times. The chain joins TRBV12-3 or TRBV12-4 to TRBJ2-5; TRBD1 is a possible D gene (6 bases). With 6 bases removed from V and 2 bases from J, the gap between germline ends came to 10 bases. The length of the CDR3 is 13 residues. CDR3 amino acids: CASSSGEQETQYF. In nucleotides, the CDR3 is TGTGCCAGCAGCTCAGGGGAACAAGAGACCCAGTACTTC.

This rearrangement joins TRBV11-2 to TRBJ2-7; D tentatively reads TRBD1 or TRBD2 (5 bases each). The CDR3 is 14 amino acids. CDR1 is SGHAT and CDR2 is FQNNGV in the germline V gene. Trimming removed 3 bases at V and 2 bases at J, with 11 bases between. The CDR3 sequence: CASSFLGVTYEQYF. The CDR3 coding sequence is TGTGCCAGCAGCTTCCTGGGGGTCACCTACGAGCAGTACTTC.

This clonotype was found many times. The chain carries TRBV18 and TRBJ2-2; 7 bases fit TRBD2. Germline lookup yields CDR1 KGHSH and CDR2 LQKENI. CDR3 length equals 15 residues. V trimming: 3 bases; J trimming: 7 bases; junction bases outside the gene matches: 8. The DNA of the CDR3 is TGTGCCAGCTCACCCTACCGGGACTACCTCGGGGAGCTGTTTTTT. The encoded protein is CASSPYRDYLGELFF.

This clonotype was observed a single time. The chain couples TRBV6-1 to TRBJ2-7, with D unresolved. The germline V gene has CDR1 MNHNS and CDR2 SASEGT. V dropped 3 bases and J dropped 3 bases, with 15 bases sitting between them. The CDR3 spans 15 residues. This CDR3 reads CASSDPAAPLYEQYF. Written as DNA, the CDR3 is TGTGCCAGCAGTGACCCGGCAGCCCCTCTCTACGAGCAGTACTTC.

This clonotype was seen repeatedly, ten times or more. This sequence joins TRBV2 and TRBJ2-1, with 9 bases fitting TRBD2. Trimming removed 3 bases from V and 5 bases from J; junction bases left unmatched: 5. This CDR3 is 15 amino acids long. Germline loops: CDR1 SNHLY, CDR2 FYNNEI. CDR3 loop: CASSETTSGDNEQFF. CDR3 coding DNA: TGTGCCAGCAGTGAGACGACTAGCGGTGACAATGAGCAGTTCTTC.

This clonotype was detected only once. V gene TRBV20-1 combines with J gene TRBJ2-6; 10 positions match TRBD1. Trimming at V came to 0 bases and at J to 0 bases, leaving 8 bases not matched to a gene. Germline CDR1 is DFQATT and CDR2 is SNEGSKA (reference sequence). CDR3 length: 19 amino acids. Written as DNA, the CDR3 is TGCAGTGCTAGAGATCTGAGGGACAGGGGACCCTCTGGGGCCAACGTCCTGACTTTC. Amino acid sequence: CSARDLRDRGPSGANVLTF.

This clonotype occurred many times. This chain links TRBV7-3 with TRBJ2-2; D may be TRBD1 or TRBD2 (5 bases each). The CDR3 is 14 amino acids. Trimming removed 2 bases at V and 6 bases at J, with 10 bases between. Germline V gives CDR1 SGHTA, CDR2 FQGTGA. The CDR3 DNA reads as TGTGCCAGCAGCTTAGACAGCGGCCCCGGGGAGCTGTTTTTT. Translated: CASSLDSGPGELFF.